Listed below are T cell receptor beta chains from one sample, sequenced in a study of blood T cell repertoires in COVID-19. Generated by immunoSEQ multiplex PCR, the TCRdb table keeps only in-frame clones and is missing some. The sample lists 88,000 or so clones; about 88% were seen once. Source material: peripheral blood. All receptors come from a man in his fifties or sixties with acute or convalescent COVID-19. Both conserved end residues are part of each CDR3. D genes are given only for firm matches. The size of a clone is reported for some rows only, either as once, few or many, or as a class for expanded clones.

NA	TRBD1	TRBV7-6	TRBJ2-7	TGTGCCAGCAGCCTGGGCCCGACAGGGAACGGGTACGAGCAGTACTTC	CASSLGPTGNGYEQYF
NA	NA	TRBV5-8	TRBJ1-2	TGTGCCAGCAGCTTGGTCGGTGGGCTAAACTATGGCTACACCTTC	CASSLVGGLNYGYTF
NA	TRBD1	TRBV19	TRBJ1-3	TGTGCCAGTAGAAGGGACAGCGCGGGAAACACCATATATTTT	CASRRDSAGNTIYF
NA	NA	TRBV18	TRBJ2-7	TGTGCCAGCTCACCGCTAGCCCCGTTCAACGAGCAGTACTTC	CASSPLAPFNEQYF
NA	NA	TRBV12-3/TRBV12-4	TRBJ1-6	TGTGCCAGCAGTTTAAAAGGCGGTTCACCCCTCCACTTT	CASSLKGGSPLHF
NA	NA	TRBV7-9	TRBJ1-1	TGTGCCAGCAGCTTGTACCGGCAGGCGAACACTGAAGCTTTCTTT	CASSLYRQANTEAFF
once	TRBD2	TRBV6-1	TRBJ2-7	TGTGCCAGCAGTGCGTTGAGCGGGGGACGTCTTAGGAACGAGCAGTACTTC	CASSALSGGRLRNEQYF
NA	TRBD1	TRBV6-6	TRBJ1-2	TGTGCCAGCAGTTACACGGACAGGAGTGGCTACACCTTC	CASSYTDRSGYTF
NA	TRBD1	TRBV12-5	TRBJ1-1	TGTGCTAGTGGTTTGGCGACAGGGCATAGGACTGAAGCTTTCTTT	CASGLATGHRTEAFF
NA	TRBD1	TRBV30	TRBJ1-1	TGTGCCTGGCAGGACAGGGACTTAGAAGCTTTCTTT	CAWQDRDLEAFF
NA	TRBD1	TRBV29-1	TRBJ1-2	TGCAGCGCATACTCCAGGGGGCGCCCCTATGGCTACACCTTC	CSAYSRGRPYGYTF
NA	TRBD1	TRBV14	TRBJ2-3	TGTGCCAGCAGCCACGGGGGACAGGGGGCTTATACGCAGTATTTT	CASSHGGQGAYTQYF
NA	TRBD1	TRBV5-4	TRBJ2-7	TGTGCCAGCAGTCGGGACAGTTGGGAGCAGTACTTC	CASSRDSWEQYF
NA	NA	TRBV13	TRBJ2-7	TGTGCCAGCAGGTTACAGGGAAAAGGGACCTACGAGCAGTACTTC	CASRLQGKGTYEQYF
NA	NA	TRBV29-1	TRBJ1-1	TGCAGCGTTAGGGAGGGCCACACTGAAGCTTTCTTT	CSVREGHTEAFF
NA	TRBD2	TRBV11-3	TRBJ2-2	TGTGCCAGCAGCCCAAGGGCTAGCGGAAAGAACACCGGGGAGCTGTTTTTT	CASSPRASGKNTGELFF
NA	TRBD2	TRBV7-3	TRBJ2-2	TGTGCCAGCAGCATGCCGGGACTAGCGGGAGACGCCGGGGAGCTGTTTTTT	CASSMPGLAGDAGELFF
NA	TRBD1	TRBV27	TRBJ1-2	TGTGCCAGCAGCACGACAGGGTTCCGGGGCTACACCTTC	CASSTTGFRGYTF
NA	NA	TRBV5-6	TRBJ1-3	TGTGCCAGCAGCTTGGTTGGGGGCAGTTCTGGAAACACCATATATTTT	CASSLVGGSSGNTIYF
NA	NA	TRBV29-1	TRBJ1-1	TGCAGCGTTGTAAACATGAACACTGAAGCTTTCTTT	CSVVNMNTEAFF
NA	NA	TRBV7-9	TRBJ2-4	TGTGCCAGCAGCTTAGTTTTAGGGGCTCCCCAAGGGGCCAAAAACATTCAGTACTTC	CASSLVLGAPQGAKNIQYF
NA	NA	TRBV9	TRBJ1-1	TGTGCCAGCAGCACTCGCCCAAAATCGGGCACTGAAGCTTTCTTT	CASSTRPKSGTEAFF
NA	TRBD1	TRBV6-2/TRBV6-3	TRBJ1-2	TGTGCCAGCAGTTACCAAACCGGGACAGGGTTCGACTATGGCTACACCTTC	CASSYQTGTGFDYGYTF
NA	TRBD1	TRBV19	TRBJ1-2	TGTGCCAGTAGTCCCCGGGACAGGTGGGGATTTGGCTATGGCTACACCTTC	CASSPRDRWGFGYGYTF
NA	NA	TRBV10-2	TRBJ1-4	TGCGCCAGCAGTGACCTCGGGTTTGGATCTACTAATGAAAAACTGTTTTTT	CASSDLGFGSTNEKLFF
once	TRBD1	TRBV6-1	TRBJ1-2	TGTGCCAGCAGTGAAGTCGGTGCCAGGGGGTTGGGGGGCTACACCTTC	CASSEVGARGLGGYTF
once	NA	TRBV6-5	TRBJ1-3	TGTGCCAGCAGACTTACGGACAACTCTGGAAACACCATATATTTT	CASRLTDNSGNTIYF
NA	NA	TRBV27	TRBJ1-5	TGTGCCAGCAGTGCGAGGTCCCGGACAGTCCGAGATCCTCAGCCCCAGCATTTT	CASSARSRTVRDPQPQHF
NA	TRBD2	TRBV10-1	TRBJ2-7	TGCGCCAGCAGCGCTAGCGGGAGGGAGCAGTACTTC	CASSASGREQYF
NA	TRBD1	TRBV2	TRBJ2-2	TGTGCCAGCCGGACAGGGGGCTCCGGGGAGCTGTTTTTT	CASRTGGSGELFF
NA	NA	TRBV30	TRBJ1-2	TGTGCCTGGAGGTTACTTGTGCGGGATTTGAACTATGGCTACACCTTC	CAWRLLVRDLNYGYTF
NA	TRBD1	TRBV5-4	TRBJ2-7	TGTGCCAGCAGCTTGGTCAACAGGGGACGGGACGAGCAGTACTTC	CASSLVNRGRDEQYF
many	NA	TRBV3-1/TRBV3-2	TRBJ2-3	TGTGCCAGCCGCCTCAGGGGCACAGATACGCAGTATTTT	CASRLRGTDTQYF
NA	NA	TRBV11-2	TRBJ1-4	TGTGCCAGCAGCTTAGAAGGAGGTGGGTATGTTTGGGAAAAACTGTTTTTT	CASSLEGGGYVWEKLFF
NA	TRBD1	TRBV5-1	TRBJ2-5	TGCGCCAGCAGCTTGCGGGGACAGCAAGAGACCCAGTACTTC	CASSLRGQQETQYF
once	NA	TRBV7-8	TRBJ1-4	TGTGCCAGCAGCTTAGTGTGGAGTGAAAAACTGTTTTTT	CASSLVWSEKLFF
NA	NA	TRBV27	TRBJ2-7	TGTGCCAGCAGTCCCAATCCCGGGGTGTACGAGCAGTACTTC	CASSPNPGVYEQYF
NA	TRBD1	TRBV6-1	TRBJ1-1	TGTGCCAGCAGTGACCAGGGGGCAGGAACTGAAGCTTTCTTT	CASSDQGAGTEAFF
NA	NA	TRBV6-6	TRBJ1-2	TGTGCCAGCAGTTTAAGGGGTCTCGACTATGGCTACACCTTC	CASSLRGLDYGYTF
NA	TRBD1	TRBV5-8	TRBJ1-5	TGTGCCAGCTTACCATGGGACAGCGCTAATCAGCCCCAGCATTTT	CASLPWDSANQPQHF
NA	TRBD1	TRBV2	TRBJ2-7	TGTGCCAGCAGACCGGGACAGGGCCCTTACGAGCAGTACTTC	CASRPGQGPYEQYF
NA	TRBD1	TRBV4-3	TRBJ1-2	TGCGCCAGCAGCACCCGGACAGGGAGCTATGGCTACACCTTC	CASSTRTGSYGYTF
once	TRBD2	TRBV5-1	TRBJ2-7	TGCGCCAGCAACGAAGCGGGGTTCTCCTACGAGCAGTACTTC	CASNEAGFSYEQYF
NA	TRBD1	TRBV9	TRBJ1-1	TGTGCCAGCAAAGGGGGCCGGGGGAACACTGAAGCTTTCTTT	CASKGGRGNTEAFF
NA	TRBD1	TRBV6-1	TRBJ1-4	TGTGCCAGCAGTGAAGCACACGGGACAGGGGCCCTCTTTAATGAAAAACTGTTTTTT	CASSEAHGTGALFNEKLFF
NA	TRBD1	TRBV5-1	TRBJ1-4	TGCGCCAGCAGCGGCTTTGTGACAGGGGGCAGTGAAAAACTGTTTTTT	CASSGFVTGGSEKLFF
NA	NA	TRBV19	TRBJ1-5	TGTGCCAGTAGTTTATTGACCCAAGGAGGCAATCAGCCCCAGCATTTT	CASSLLTQGGNQPQHF
NA	TRBD1	TRBV10-2	TRBJ1-3	TGCGCCAGCAGTCAGACAGGGGGCTTTGGAAACACCATATATTTT	CASSQTGGFGNTIYF
few	NA	TRBV4-2	TRBJ1-1	TGTGCCAGCAGCCAGGGAGGTTTGGTCACTGAAGCTTTCTTT	CASSQGGLVTEAFF
once	TRBD1	TRBV7-9	TRBJ1-2	TGTGCCAGCAGCTTAGCCCAGGGGGCGAACTATGGCTACACCTTC	CASSLAQGANYGYTF
NA	NA	TRBV6-2/TRBV6-3	TRBJ1-2	TGTGCCAGCAGTAACGTGGGGAGAGGCTACACCTTC	CASSNVGRGYTF
NA	NA	TRBV6-5	TRBJ2-1	TGTGCCAGCAGTCAACTGACGGGTCAGTTCTTC	CASSQLTGQFF
NA	TRBD1	TRBV5-1	TRBJ2-7	TGCGCCAGCAGCGGGACCGGGGACAGACTCTACGAGCAGTACTTC	CASSGTGDRLYEQYF
NA	TRBD2	TRBV3-1/TRBV3-2	TRBJ2-1	TGTGCCAGCAGCCAGGGACTAGCGGGGGGCAATGAGCAGTTCTTC	CASSQGLAGGNEQFF
NA	NA	TRBV19	TRBJ1-2	TGTGCCAGTAGTATAGACGCGGGAAACTATGGCTACACCTTC	CASSIDAGNYGYTF
NA	TRBD1	TRBV18	TRBJ1-1	TGTGCCAGCTCACCATTTCCGGGACAGGGAATGAACACTGAAGCTTTCTTT	CASSPFPGQGMNTEAFF